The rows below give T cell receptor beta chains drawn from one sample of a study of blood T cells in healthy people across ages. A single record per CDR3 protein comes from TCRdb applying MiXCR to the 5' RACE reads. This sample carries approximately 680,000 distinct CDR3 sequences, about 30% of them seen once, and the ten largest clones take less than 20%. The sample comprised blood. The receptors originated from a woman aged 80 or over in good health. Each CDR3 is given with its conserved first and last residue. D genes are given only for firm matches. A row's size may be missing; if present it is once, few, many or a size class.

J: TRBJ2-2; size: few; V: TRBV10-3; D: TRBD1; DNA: TGTGCCATCAACGGACAGGGGGTATCCACCGGGGAGCTGTTTTTT; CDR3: CAINGQGVSTGELFF
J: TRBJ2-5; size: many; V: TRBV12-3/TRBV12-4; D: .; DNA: TGTGCCAGCAGCCCTGACACCTTAGTTCAAGGGACCCAGTACTTC; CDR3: CASSPDTLVQGTQYF
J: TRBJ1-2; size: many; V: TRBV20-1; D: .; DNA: TGCAGTGCTAGTCAGGGGAATAGGCAGCGGGCTGGCTACACCTTC; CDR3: CSASQGNRQRAGYTF
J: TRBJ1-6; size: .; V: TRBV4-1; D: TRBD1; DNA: TGCGCCAGCAGCCAAGGGCCAGGGGGCAGATCCTATAATTCACCCCTCCACTTT; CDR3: CASSQGPGGRSYNSPLHF
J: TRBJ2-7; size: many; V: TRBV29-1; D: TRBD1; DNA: TGCAGCGTCAAGGACAGGTTCTCCTACGAGCAGTACTTC; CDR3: CSVKDRFSYEQYF
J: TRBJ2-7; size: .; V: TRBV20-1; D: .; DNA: TGCAGTGCTAGACTATCGGACTACGAGCAGTACTTC; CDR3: CSARLSDYEQYF
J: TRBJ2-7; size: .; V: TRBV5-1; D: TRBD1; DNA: TGCGCCAGCAGCTTGGCCACGGGACAGAGGTCCTACGAGCAGTACTTC; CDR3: CASSLATGQRSYEQYF
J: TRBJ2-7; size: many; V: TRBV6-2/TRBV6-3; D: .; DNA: TGTGCCAGCAGTTACCCGACAGCCCTAATACCAGCCGAGCAGTACTTC; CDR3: CASSYPTALIPAEQYF
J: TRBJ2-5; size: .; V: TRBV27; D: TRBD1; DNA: TGTGCCAGCAGCCAACGACAGGGTCGAGAGACCCAGTACTTC; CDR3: CASSQRQGRETQYF
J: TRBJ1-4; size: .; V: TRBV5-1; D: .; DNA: TGCGCCAGCAGCTCGGGCGGGGGGTACAGTGAAAAACTGTTTTTT; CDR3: CASSSGGGYSEKLFF
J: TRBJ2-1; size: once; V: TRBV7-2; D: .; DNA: TGTGCCAGCAGCGCTTCGCGGGTGCGATCCAATGAGCAGTTCTTC; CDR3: CASSASRVRSNEQFF
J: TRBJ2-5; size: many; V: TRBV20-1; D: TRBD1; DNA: TGCAGTGCTAGAGACTCGGACAGGGGGATAGAGACCCAGTACTTC; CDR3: CSARDSDRGIETQYF
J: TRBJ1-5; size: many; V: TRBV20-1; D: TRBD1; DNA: TGCAGTGCTGGATCCGGGACAGGATGGGGCAATCAGCCCCAGCATTTT; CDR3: CSAGSGTGWGNQPQHF
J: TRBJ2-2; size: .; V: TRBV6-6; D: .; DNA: TGTGCCAGCAGACAGGACCCTCCGTCGCCCGGGGAGCTGTTTTTT; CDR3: CASRQDPPSPGELFF
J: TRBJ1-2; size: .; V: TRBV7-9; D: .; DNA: TGTGCCAGCAGCAAGGACAGCACTTATGGCTACACCTTC; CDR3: CASSKDSTYGYTF
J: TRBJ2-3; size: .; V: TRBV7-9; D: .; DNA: TGTGCCAGCAGCCCAGGGAACGTGGAAGATACGCGGTATTTT; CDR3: CASSPGNVEDTRYF
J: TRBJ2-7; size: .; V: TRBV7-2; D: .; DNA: TGTGCCAGCAGCAGAGAGGAGGCCGGGCAGTACTTC; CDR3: CASSREEAGQYF
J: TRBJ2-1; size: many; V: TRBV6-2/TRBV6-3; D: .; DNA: TGTGCCAGCAGTTACCAAAGCGGCAGGGGAGGACGAATTTTTGGGGGTGAGCAGTTCTTC; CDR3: CASSYQSGRGGRIFGGEQFF
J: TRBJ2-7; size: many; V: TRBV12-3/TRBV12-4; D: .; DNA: TGTGCCAGCAGTTCCTCTAGGGACGGACGGTACGAGCAGTACTTC; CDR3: CASSSSRDGRYEQYF
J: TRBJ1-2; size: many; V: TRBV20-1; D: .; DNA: TGCAGTGCTAGTAGCAGGGGAGGCTACACCTTC; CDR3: CSASSRGGYTF
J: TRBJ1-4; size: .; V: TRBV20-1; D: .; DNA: TGCAGCGCCCCGGAGTTTGCTAATGAAAGACTGTTTTTT; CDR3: CSAPEFANERLFF
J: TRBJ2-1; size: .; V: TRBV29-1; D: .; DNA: TGCAGCGTTGGATGGCGTGAGGGGAATGAGCAGTTCTTC; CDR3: CSVGWREGNEQFF
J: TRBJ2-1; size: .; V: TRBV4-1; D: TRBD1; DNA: TGCGCCAGCAGCTCTACCGGGACAGCCTACAATGAGCAGTTCTTC; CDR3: CASSSTGTAYNEQFF
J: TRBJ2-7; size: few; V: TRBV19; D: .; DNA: TGCCGGGGGTTGCTCTACGAGCAGTACTTC; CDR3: CRGLLYEQYF
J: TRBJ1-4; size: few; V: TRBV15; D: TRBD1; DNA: TGTGCCACCAGCGGGGGAGACAGGGGGCTTGAAAAACTGTTTTTT; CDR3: CATSGGDRGLEKLFF
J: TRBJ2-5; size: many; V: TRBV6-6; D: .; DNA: TGTGCCAGCAGTTTGGGCCTAGGGTCCCAAGAGACCCAGTACTTC; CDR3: CASSLGLGSQETQYF
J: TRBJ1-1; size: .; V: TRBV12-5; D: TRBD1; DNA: TGTGCTAGTGATCTCCGGCGGGGACAGCCTAGGAACACTGAAGCTTTCTTT; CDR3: CASDLRRGQPRNTEAFF
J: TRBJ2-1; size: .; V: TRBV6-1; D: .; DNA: TGTGCCAGCAGTGGCAGGGAAGGGGAGCAGTTCTTC; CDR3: CASSGREGEQFF
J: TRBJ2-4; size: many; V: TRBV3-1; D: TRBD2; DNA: TGTGCCAGCAGCCAAGACTCGGTAGCGGGGAAAAACATTCAGTACTTC; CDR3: CASSQDSVAGKNIQYF
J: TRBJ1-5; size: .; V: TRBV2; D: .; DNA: TGTGCCAGCAGTGAACGAGGGGCGCGGAGCAATCAGCCCCAGCATTTT; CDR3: CASSERGARSNQPQHF
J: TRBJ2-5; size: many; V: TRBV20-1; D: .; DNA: TGCAGTGCTAGAGATCTTTGGGGGAGGTTGCAAGAGACCCAGTACTTC; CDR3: CSARDLWGRLQETQYF
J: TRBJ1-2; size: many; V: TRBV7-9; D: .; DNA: TGTGCCAGCAGCACGAGGGACCGACTAGATTCTGGCTACACCTTC; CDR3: CASSTRDRLDSGYTF
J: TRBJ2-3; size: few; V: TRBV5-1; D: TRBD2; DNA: TGCGCCAGCAGCCCTCGTATAGCGGGGGGGCTATATACGCAGTATTTT; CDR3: CASSPRIAGGLYTQYF
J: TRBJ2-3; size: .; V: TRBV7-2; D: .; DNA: TGTGCCAGCAGCTTTATCAGCGGAGCAAGAGGCACAGATACGCAGTATTTT; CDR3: CASSFISGARGTDTQYF
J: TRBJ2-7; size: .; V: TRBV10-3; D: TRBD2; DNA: TGTGCCATCAGTCGGGCTAGCGGTAGCTCCTACAATGAGCAGTACTTC; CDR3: CAISRASGSSYNEQYF
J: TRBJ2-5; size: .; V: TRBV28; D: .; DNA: TGTGCCAGCAGTTCCCCCCCGGCAGGAGAGACCCAGTACTTC; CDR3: CASSSPPAGETQYF
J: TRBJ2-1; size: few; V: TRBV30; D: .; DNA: TGTGCCTGGAGTGTACGCCCAAGCTTGCAGTTCTTC; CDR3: CAWSVRPSLQFF
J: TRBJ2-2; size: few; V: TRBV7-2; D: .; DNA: TGTGCCAGCAGCACGACCTACAGAGACACCGGGGAGCGGTTTTTT; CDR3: CASSTTYRDTGERFF
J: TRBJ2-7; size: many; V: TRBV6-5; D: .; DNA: TGTGCCAGCAGGTCCCTTTCCGGGAACGCGAGGGAGCAGTACTTC; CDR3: CASRSLSGNAREQYF
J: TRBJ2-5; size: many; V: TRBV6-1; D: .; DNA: TGTGCCAGCAGAAGGACTAACCAAGAGACCCAGTACTTC; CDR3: CASRRTNQETQYF
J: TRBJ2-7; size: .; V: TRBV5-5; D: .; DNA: TGTGCCAGCAGCTTCCCAAGGGGGAGCTCCTACGAGCAGTACTTC; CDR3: CASSFPRGSSYEQYF
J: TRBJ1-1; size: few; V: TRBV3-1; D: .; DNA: TGTGCCAGCAGCCAAGATTTAGACAGGGAAGCTTTCTTT; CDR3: CASSQDLDREAFF
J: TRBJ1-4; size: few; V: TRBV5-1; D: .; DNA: TGCGCCAGCAGCTACTCAGGGAAGGGGAATGAAAAACTGTTTTTT; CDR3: CASSYSGKGNEKLFF
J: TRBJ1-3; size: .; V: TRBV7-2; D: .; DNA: TGTGCCAGCAGCCCCGACCTGGCATTGGGAAACACCATATATTTT; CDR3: CASSPDLALGNTIYF
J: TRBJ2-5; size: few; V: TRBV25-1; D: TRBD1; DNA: TGTGCCAGCAGTTATCAGACAGGGGGCATGAACCAAGAGACCCAGTACTTC; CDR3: CASSYQTGGMNQETQYF
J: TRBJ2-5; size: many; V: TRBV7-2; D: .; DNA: TGTGCCAGCAGCTTATCCTGGCAAGAGACCCAGTACTTC; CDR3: CASSLSWQETQYF
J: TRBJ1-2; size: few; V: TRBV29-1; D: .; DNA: .; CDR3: CSGEGLAYGCTF
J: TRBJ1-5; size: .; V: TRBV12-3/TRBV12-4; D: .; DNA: TGTGCCAGCAGTTTTAATTGGGACAGCAATCAGCCCCAGCATTTT; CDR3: CASSFNWDSNQPQHF
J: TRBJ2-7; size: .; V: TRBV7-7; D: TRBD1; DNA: TGTGCTAGCAGCCCTCGGACAGGGGGGGTCTACGAGCAGTACTTC; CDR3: CASSPRTGGVYEQYF
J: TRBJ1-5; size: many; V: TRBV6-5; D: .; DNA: TGTGCCAGCAGTTACGATGGAGAACCCAATCAGCCCCAGCATTTT; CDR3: CASSYDGEPNQPQHF